This T cell receptor beta chain appears in the sequencing data of a study of T cell repertoires in cytomegalovirus infection (dated by TCRdb to 2018 to 2020). About the full investigation: Donor HLA type was relevant to the analysis, as public TCR beta signatures indicated carriage of CMV infection together with the matching HLA type.

Sequencer: Illumina HiSeq 1500. The public reads were run again by TCRdb, first through fastp at Q25 and then through MiXCR, and only productive beta chains were kept. Entries are consolidated by CDR3 protein sequence, retaining the most common genes and DNA. In this sample the table shows approximately 150,000 distinct CDR3 sequences, under 20% of which occur a single time. The ten largest clones add up to 18% of the sample. Cut back by 2 bases and 2 bases, the V and J ends lie 10 bases apart. Reading the germline V gene gives CDR1 SNHLY and CDR2 FYNNEI. Taken from cysteine to phenylalanine, the CDR3 has 14 residues. Of all the DNA, just the CDR3 is kept, 42 bases in frame from base 1. Beyond this particular receptor, the publication reports: Cumulative frequency of public TCR beta family members discriminated carriers of CMV infection plus the relevant HLA type in this cohort and an independent roughly 320-donor cohort. The ex vivo response was dominated by HLA-C-restricted CMV-specific TCR beta clonotypes, and the single most frequent clonotype in two of eight donors was supplied by these HLA-C-restricted clonotypes.

Remarks on this clonotype: Which antigen it targets is not known. Base qualities are missing; no much larger clone stands one base away.

The chain links TRBV2 with TRBJ2-7; the D region possibly corresponds to TRBD1 (6 bases align). Sequenced sample: CD8+ T cells from PBMCs. This clonotype was obtained from a human donor in good health (CMV status not recorded). Some clones in this sample may be carry-over from other donors' samples. The CDR3 has the sequence CASSERGNTYEQYF. The DNA sequence is as follows: TGTGCCAGCAGTGAAAGGGGGAATACCTACGAGCAGTACTTC.